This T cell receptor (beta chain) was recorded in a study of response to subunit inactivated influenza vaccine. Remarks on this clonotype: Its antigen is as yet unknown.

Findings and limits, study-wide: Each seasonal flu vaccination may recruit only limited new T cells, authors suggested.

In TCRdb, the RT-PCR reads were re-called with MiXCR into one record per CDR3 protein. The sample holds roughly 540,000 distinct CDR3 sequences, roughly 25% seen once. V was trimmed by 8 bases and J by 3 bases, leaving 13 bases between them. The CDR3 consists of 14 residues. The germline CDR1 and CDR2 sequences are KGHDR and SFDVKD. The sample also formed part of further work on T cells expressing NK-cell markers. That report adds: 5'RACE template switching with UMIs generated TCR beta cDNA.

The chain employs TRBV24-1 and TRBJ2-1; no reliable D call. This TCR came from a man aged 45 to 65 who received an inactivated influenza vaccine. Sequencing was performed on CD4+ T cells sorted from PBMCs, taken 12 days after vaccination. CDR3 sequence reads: CATTYKTFYNEQFF. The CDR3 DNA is TGTGCCACCACCTACAAGACGTTCTACAATGAGCAGTTCTTC.